This T cell receptor beta chain was captured in a study of beta chain features in type 1 diabetes. About this clone: What it recognizes is unknown.

Points from the study as a whole: At VDJ recombination sites, type 1 diabetes patients had fewer insertions and more deleted nucleotides. Possible PCR preference for shorter templates applied equally to patients and controls. Sequencing from cDNA could over-represent high-TCR-expressing cells. Among patients with Type 1 diabetes, TCRB CDR3s were moderately but significantly shorter in every one of the four CD4+ subsets.

Reverse transcription of all isolated RNA meant that expressed TCRB transcripts were sequenced. Clones were read by immunoSEQ multiplex PCR, and TCRdb kept only the in-frame ones, dropping some. The sample lists about 710,000 clones; more than 13% were seen once. From germline, CDR1 is SGHAT and CDR2 FQNNGV. Trimming stripped 2 bases from V and 6 bases from J, with 13 bases between. CDR3 length equals 14 residues. The clonotype was recovered from a man aged 18-30 years with type 1 diabetes. Sequencing was performed on naive CD4+ T cells from blood. The chain carries TRBV11-2 and TRBJ2-5; a weak D match, TRBD2 (5 bases). Written as DNA, the CDR3 is TGTGCCAGCAGCTTAAAGCCTAGCATACAGACCCAGTACTTC. Translated: CASSLKPSIQTQYF.